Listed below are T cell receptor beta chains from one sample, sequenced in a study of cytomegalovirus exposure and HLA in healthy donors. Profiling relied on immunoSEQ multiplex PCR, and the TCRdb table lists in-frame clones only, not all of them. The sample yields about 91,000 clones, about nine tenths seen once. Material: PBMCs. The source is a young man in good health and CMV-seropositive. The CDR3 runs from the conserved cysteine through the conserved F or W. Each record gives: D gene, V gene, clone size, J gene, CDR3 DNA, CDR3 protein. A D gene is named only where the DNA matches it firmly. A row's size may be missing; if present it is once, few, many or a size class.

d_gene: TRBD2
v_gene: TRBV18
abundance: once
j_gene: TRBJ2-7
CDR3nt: TGTGCCAGCTCACCACGGGAGGGGCTCGGTGAGCAGTACTTC
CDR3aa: CASSPREGLGEQYF

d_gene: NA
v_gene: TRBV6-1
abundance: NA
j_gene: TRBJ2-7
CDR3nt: TGTGCCAGCATTAGTTCCTACGAGCAGTACTTC
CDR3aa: CASISSYEQYF

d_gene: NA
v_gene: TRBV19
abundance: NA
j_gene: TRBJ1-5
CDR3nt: TGTGCCAGTAGTATTACAGGGAATCAGCCCCAGCATTTT
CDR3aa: CASSITGNQPQHF

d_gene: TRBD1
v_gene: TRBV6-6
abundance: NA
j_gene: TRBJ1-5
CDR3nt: TGTGCCAGCGGTCGACAGGGACATCAGCCCCAGCATTTT
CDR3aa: CASGRQGHQPQHF

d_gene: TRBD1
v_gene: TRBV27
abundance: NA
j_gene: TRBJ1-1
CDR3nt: TGTGCCAGCAGTCTTTATCTCACAGGGGCCACTGAAGCTTTCTTT
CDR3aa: CASSLYLTGATEAFF

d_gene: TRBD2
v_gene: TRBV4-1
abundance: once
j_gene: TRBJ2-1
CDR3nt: TGCGCCAGCAGCCAAGATTTGAGCGGGAGCTCCTACAATGAGCAGTTCTTC
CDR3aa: CASSQDLSGSSYNEQFF

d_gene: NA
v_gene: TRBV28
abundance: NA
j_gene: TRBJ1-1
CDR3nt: TGTGCCAGCAGCTCAAACTGGGCAGGCACTGAAGCTTTCTTT
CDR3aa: CASSSNWAGTEAFF

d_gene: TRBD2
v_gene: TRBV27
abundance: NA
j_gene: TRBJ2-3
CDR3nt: TGTGCCAGCAGTGCACCCGGGACTAGCGGGAGTGGAACAGATACGCAGTATTTT
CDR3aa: CASSAPGTSGSGTDTQYF

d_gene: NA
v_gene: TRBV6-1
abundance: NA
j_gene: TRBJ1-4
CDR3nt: TGTGCCAGCGTTCACGGGGACTCTAATGAAAAACTGTTTTTT
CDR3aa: CASVHGDSNEKLFF

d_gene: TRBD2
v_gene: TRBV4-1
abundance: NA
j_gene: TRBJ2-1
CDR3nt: TGCGCCAGCAGCCAACCTAGCGGGAGGGCCGGCAATGAGCAGTTCTTC
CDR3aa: CASSQPSGRAGNEQFF

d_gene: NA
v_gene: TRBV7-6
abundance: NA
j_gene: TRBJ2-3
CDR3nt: TGTGCCAGCAGCTCAGGGGTGACAGATACGCAGTATTTT
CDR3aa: CASSSGVTDTQYF

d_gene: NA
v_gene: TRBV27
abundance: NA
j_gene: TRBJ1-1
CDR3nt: TGTGCCAGCAGTTTATCGGGGGGCACTGAAGCTTTCTTT
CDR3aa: CASSLSGGTEAFF

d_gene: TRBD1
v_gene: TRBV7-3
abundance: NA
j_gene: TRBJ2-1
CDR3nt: TGTGCCAGCAGCTCGACAGGGGTTGGGGACAATGAGCAGTTCTTC
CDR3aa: CASSSTGVGDNEQFF

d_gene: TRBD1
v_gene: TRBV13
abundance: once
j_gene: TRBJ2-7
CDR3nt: TGTGCCAGCAGCATAGATCCGGGACAGGGCGGCTACGAGCAGTACTTC
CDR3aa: CASSIDPGQGGYEQYF

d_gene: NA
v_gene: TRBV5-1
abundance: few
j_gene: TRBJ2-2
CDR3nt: TGCGCCAGCAGCGCAGGGAACACCGGGGAGCTGTTTTTT
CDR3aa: CASSAGNTGELFF

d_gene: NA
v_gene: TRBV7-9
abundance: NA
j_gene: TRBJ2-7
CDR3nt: TGTGCTACCGGGGATGGGGGCAAGTCCTACGAGCAGTACTTC
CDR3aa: CATGDGGKSYEQYF

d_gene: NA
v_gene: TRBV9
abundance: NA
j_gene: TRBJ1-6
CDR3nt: TGTGCCAGCAGCTCCGAGGTTAATTCACCCCTCCACTTT
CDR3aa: CASSSEVNSPLHF

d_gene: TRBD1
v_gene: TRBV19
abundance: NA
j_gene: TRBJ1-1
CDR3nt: TGTGCCAGTGCAGACAGGGCGAACACTGAAGCTTTCTTT
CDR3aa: CASADRANTEAFF

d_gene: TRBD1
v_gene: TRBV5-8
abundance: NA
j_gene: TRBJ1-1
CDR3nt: TGTGCCAGCAGCTCCAGGGGGCGCGGGTACACTGAAGCTTTCTTT
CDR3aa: CASSSRGRGYTEAFF

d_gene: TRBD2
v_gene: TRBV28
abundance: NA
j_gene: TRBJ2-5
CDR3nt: TGTGTGGCTAGCGGGACCCTCCGAGGGACCCAGTACTTC
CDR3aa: CVASGTLRGTQYF

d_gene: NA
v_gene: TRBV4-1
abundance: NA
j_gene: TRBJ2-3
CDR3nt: TGCGCCAGCAGCCAGCTCGCGGGGAGGACAGATACGCAGTATTTT
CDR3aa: CASSQLAGRTDTQYF

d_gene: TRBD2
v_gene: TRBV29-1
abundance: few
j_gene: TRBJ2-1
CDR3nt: TGCAGCGTCACCTCGGGACTAGCTTCTATGGAGCAGTTCTTC
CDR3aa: CSVTSGLASMEQFF

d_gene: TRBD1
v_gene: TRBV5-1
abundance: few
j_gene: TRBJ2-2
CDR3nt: TGCGCCAGCAGCCCCTCAGGGGGCCACACCGGGGAGCTGTTTTTT
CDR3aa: CASSPSGGHTGELFF

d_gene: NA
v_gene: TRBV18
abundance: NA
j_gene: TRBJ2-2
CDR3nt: TGTGCCAGCTCACCTGGAGCGGAAGCGAACACCGGGGAGCTGTTTTTT
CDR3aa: CASSPGAEANTGELFF

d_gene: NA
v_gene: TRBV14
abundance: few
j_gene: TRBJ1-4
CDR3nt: TGTGCCAGCAGCCAAGTCGGGGTCGGGAGAAATGAAAAACTGTTTTTT
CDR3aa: CASSQVGVGRNEKLFF

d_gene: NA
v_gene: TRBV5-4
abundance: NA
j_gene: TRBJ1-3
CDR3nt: TGTGCCAGCAGCCCTGGCCAGGGTGGAAACACCATATATTTT
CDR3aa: CASSPGQGGNTIYF

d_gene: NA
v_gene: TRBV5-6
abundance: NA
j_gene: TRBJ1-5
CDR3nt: TGTGCCAGCAGCGTGAGCAGCAATCAGCCCCAGCATTTT
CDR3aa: CASSVSSNQPQHF

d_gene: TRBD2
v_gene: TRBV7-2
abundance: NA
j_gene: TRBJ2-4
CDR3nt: TGTGCCAGCAGCTTAGGGGGTCTAGCGGTAGCCAAAAACATTCAGTACTTC
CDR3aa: CASSLGGLAVAKNIQYF

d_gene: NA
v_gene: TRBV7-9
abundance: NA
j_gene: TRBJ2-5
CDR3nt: TGTGCCAGCAGCTTACGGTCAGACACCCGGGAGACCCAGTACTTC
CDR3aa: CASSLRSDTRETQYF

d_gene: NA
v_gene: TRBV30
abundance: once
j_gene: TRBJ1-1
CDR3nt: TGTGCCTGGAGGGCTAGGACAAAGAACACTGAAGCTTTCTTT
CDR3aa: CAWRARTKNTEAFF

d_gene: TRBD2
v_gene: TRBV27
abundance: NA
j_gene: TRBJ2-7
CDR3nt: TGTGCCAGCAGTGTAGGACTAGCGGGAAACTACGAGCAGTACTTC
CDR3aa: CASSVGLAGNYEQYF

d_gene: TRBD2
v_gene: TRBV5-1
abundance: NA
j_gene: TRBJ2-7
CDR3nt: TGCGCCAGCAGCTTAGTGGCGGGAGGATTGTACGAGCAGTACTTC
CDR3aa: CASSLVAGGLYEQYF